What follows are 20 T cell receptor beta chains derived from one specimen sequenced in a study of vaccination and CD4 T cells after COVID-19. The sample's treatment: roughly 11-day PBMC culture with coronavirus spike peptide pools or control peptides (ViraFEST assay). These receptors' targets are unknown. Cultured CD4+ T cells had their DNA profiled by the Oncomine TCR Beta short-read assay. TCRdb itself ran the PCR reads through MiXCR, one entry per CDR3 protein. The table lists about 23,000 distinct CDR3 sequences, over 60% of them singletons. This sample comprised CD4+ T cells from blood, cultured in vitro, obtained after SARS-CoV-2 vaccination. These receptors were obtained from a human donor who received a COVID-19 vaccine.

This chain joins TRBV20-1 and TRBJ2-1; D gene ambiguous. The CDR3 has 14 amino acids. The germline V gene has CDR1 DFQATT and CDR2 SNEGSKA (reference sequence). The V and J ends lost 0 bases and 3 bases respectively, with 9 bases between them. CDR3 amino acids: CSARDWRNYNEQFF. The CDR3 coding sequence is TGCAGTGCTAGAGATTGGCGCAACTACAATGAGCAGTTCTTC.

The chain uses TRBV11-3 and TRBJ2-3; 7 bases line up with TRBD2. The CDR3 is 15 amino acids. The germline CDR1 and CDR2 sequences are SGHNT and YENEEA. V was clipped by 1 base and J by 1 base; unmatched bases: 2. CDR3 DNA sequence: TGTGCCAGCAGCTTAGGAACTAGCGGCACAGATACGCAGTATTTT. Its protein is CASSLGTSGTDTQYF.

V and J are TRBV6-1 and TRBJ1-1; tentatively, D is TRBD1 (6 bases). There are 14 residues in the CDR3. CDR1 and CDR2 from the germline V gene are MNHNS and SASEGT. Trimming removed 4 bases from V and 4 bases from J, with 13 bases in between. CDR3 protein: CASSGQVFGTEAFF. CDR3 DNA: TGTGCCAGCAGTGGACAGGTTTTTGGCACTGAAGCTTTCTTT.

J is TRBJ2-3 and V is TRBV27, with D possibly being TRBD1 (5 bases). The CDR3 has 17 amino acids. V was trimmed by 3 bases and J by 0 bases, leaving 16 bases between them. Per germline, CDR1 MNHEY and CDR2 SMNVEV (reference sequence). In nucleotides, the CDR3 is TGTGCCAGCAGTTTCAGGCGGCAGGGCCGCAGCACAGATACGCAGTATTTT. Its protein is CASSFRRQGRSTDTQYF.

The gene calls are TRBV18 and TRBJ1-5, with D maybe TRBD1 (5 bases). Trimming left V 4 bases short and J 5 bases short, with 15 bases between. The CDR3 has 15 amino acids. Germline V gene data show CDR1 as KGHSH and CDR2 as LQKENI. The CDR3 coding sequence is TGTGCCAGCTCACTGTTGGGGAGGGGTGATCAGCCCCAGCATTTT. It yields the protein CASSLLGRGDQPQHF.

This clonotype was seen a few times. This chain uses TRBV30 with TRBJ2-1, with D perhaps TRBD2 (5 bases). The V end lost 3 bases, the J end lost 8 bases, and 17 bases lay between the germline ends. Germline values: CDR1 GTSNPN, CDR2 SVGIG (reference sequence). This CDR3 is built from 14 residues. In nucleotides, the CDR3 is TGTGCCTGGAGGGTGGGCCCTACAGCGGATGAGCAGTTCTTC. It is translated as CAWRVGPTADEQFF.

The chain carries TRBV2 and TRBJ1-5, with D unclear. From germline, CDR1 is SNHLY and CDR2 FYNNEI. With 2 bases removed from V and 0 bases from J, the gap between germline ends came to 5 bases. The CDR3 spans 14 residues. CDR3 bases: TGTGCCAGCAGTGAATGGTATAGCAATCAGCCCCAGCATTTT. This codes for CASSEWYSNQPQHF.

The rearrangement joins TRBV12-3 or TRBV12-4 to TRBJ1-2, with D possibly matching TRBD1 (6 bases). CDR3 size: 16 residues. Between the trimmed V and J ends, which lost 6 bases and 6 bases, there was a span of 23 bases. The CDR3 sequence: CASSPFRGGGFDGYTF. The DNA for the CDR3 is TGTGCCAGCAGCCCCTTTAGGGGGGGCGGATTCGATGGCTACACCTTC.

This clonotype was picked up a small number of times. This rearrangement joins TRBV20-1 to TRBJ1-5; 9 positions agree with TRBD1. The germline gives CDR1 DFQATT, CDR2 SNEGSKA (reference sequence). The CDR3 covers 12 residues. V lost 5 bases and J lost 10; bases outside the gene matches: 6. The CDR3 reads CSASDRGRPQHF. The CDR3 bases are TGCAGTGCTTCGGACAGGGGCCGCCCCCAGCATTTT.

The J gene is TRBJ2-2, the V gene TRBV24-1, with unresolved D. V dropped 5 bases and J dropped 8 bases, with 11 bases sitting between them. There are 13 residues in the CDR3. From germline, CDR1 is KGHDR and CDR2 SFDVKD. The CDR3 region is CATSGWSDGELFF. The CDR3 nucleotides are TGTGCCACCAGTGGGTGGTCGGATGGGGAGCTGTTTTTT.

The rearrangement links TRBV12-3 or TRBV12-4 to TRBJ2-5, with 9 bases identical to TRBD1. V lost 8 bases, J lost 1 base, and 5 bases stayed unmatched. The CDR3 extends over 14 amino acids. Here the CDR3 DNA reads TGTGCCAGCGGTAGGACAGGGGCCCAAGAGACCCAGTACTTC. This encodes CASGRTGAQETQYF.

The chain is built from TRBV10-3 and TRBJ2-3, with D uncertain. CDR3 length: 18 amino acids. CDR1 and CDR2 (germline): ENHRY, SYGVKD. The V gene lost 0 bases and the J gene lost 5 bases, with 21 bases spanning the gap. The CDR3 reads CAISESKVRLSLGDTQYF. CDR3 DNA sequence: TGTGCCATCAGTGAGTCGAAGGTGCGTTTGTCCCTAGGAGATACGCAGTATTTT.

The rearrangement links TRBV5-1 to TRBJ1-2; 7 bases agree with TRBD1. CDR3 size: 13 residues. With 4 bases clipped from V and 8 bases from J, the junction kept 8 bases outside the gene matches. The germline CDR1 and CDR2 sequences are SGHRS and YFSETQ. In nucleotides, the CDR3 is TGCGCCAGCAGCCCAGGGGGTGCGTGGGGCTACACCTTC. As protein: CASSPGGAWGYTF.

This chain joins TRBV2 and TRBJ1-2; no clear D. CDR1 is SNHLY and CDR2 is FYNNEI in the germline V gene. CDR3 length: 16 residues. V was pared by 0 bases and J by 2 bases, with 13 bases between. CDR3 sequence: CASSEALPGFNYGYTF. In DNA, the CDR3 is TGTGCCAGCAGTGAAGCGCTCCCGGGGTTCAACTATGGCTACACCTTC. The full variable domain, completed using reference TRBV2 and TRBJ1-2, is EPEVTQTPSHQVTQMGQEVILRCVPISNHLYFYWYRQILGQKVEFLVSFYNNEISEKSEIFDDQFSVERPDGSNFTLKIRSTKLEDSAMYFCASSEALPGFNYGYTFGSGTRLTVV.

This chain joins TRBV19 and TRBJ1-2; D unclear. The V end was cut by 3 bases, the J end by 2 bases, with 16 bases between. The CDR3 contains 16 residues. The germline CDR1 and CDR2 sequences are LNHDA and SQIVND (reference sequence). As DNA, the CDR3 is TGTGCCAGTAGTATGTGGAAGGGCAGGTCCAACTATGGCTACACCTTC. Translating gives CASSMWKGRSNYGYTF. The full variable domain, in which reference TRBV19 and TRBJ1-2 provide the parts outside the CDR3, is DGGITQSPKYLFRKEGQNVTLSCEQNLNHDAMYWYRQDPGQGLRLIYYSQIVNDFQKGDIAEGYSVSREKKESFPLTVTSAQKNPTAFYLCASSMWKGRSNYGYTFGSGTRLTVV.

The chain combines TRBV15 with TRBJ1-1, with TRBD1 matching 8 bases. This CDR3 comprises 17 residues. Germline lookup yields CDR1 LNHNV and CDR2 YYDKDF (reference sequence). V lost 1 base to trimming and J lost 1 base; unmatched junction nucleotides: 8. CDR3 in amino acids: CATSRARTGLGNTEAFF. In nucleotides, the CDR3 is TGTGCCACCAGCAGAGCACGGACAGGGTTGGGGAACACTGAAGCTTTCTTT.

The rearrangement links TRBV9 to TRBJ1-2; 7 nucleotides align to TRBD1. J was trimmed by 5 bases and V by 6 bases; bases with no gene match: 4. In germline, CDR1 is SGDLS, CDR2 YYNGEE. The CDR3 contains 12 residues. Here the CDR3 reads CASNRGGYGYTF. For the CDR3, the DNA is TGTGCCAGCAACAGGGGTGGATATGGCTACACCTTC.

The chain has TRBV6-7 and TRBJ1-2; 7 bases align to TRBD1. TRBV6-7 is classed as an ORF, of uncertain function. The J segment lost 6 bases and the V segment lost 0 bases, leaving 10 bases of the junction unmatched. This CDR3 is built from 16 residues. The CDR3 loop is CASSYSRVPGGHGYTF. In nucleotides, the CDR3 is TGTGCCAGCAGTTACTCGAGGGTTCCAGGGGGTCATGGCTACACCTTC.

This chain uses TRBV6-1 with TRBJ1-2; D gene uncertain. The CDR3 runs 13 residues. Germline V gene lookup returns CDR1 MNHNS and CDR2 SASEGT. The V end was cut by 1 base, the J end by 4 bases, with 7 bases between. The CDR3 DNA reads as TGTGCCAGCAGTGAAGTAGGTGGCTATGGCTACACCTTC. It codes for CASSEVGGYGYTF.

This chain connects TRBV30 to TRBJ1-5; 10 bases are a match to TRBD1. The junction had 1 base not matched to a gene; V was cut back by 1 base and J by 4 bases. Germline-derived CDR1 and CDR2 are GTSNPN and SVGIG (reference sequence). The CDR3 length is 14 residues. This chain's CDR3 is CAWSAGQGNQPQHF. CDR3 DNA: TGTGCCTGGAGTGCGGGACAGGGGAATCAGCCCCAGCATTTT.